This T cell receptor beta chain was recorded in a study of blood T cells in healthy people across ages. The CDR3 length is 11 residues. The V end was cut by 7 bases, the J end by 5 bases, with 11 bases between. CDR1 is DFQATT and CDR2 is SNEGSKA in the germline V gene (reference sequence). A second PCR of roughly 7 to 11 cycles used a sample-barcoded 5' primer and a J-beta primer mix. Via MiXCR, TCRdb re-called the 5' RACE reads, giving one row per CDR3 protein. The table has 250,000 to 300,000 distinct CDR3 sequences, roughly 26% seen once. Sequencing input: blood. V and J are TRBV20-1 and TRBJ2-5; D not certain. The receptor was derived from a woman in her 70s in good health. The CDR3, as DNA: TGCAGTGTGCCCTCCCCGGAGACCCAGTACTTC. Translated: CSVPSPETQYF.